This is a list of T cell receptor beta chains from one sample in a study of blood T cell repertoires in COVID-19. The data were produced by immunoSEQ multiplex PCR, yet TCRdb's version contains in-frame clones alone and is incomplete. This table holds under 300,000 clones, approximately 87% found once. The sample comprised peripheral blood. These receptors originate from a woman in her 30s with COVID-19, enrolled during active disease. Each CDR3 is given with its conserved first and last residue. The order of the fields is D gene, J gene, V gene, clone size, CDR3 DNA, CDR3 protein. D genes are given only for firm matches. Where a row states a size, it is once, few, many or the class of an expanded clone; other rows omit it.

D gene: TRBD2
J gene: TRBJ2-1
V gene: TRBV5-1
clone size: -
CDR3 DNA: TGCGCCAGCCTCCCCGGGACTAGCGGTGAGCAGTTCTTC
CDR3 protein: CASLPGTSGEQFF

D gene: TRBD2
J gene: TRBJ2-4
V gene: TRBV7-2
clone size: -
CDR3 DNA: TGTGCCAGCAGCTCTAGCGGGGGTAGCAAAAACATTCAGTACTTC
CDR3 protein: CASSSSGGSKNIQYF

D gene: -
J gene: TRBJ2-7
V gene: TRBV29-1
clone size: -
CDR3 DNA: TGCAGCGTTGAAGGAGGAGGTTACGAGCAGTACTTC
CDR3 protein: CSVEGGGYEQYF

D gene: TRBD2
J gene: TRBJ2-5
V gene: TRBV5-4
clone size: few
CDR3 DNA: TGTGCCAGCACCCCTATGGGAGGGCAAGAGACCCAGTACTTC
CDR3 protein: CASTPMGGQETQYF

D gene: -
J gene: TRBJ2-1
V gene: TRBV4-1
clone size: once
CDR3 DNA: TGCGCCAGCAGCCAAGCAAGGGGAAATGAGCAGTTCTTC
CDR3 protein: CASSQARGNEQFF

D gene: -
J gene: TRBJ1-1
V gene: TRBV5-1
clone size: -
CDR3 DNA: TGCGCCAGCAGCTTGGCAGGGCCAAACACTGAAGCTTTCTTT
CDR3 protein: CASSLAGPNTEAFF

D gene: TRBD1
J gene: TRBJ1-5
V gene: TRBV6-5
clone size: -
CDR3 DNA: TGTGCCAGCAGAGCTAGGGGGCACGGCAATCAGCCCCAGCATTTT
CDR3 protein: CASRARGHGNQPQHF

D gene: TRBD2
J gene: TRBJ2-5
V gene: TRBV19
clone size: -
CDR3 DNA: TGTGCCAGTAGTATGTTTCGGGGGGGAATGGAGACCCAGTACTTC
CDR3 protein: CASSMFRGGMETQYF

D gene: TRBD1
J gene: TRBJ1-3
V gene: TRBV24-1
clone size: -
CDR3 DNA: TGTGCCACCAGTGATTCTCTCCAGGGGGCTGGAAACACCATATATTTT
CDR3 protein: CATSDSLQGAGNTIYF

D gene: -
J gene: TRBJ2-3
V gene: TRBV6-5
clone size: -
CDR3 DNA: TGTGCCAGCAGGAGAACGGGCTTAGGGGCAGATACGCAGTATTTT
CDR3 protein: CASRRTGLGADTQYF

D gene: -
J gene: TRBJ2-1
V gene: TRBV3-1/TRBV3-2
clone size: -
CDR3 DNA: TGTGCCAGCAGCCAAGGGCTAGACTCCTACAATGAGCAGTTCTTC
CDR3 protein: CASSQGLDSYNEQFF

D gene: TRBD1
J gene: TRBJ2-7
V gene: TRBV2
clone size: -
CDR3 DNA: TGTGCCAGCATCAAAGAAGGGGGCCCCTACGAGCAGTACTTC
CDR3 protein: CASIKEGGPYEQYF

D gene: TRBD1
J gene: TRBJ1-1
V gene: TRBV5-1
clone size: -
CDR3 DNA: TGCGCCAGCAGCTTGGAGGGGGCGAGAACTGAAGCTTTCTTT
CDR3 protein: CASSLEGARTEAFF

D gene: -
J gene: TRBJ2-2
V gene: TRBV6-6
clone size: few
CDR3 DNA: TGTGCCAGCAGCGCTTTGGGATCTCCGGGGACCGGGGAGCTGTTTTTT
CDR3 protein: CASSALGSPGTGELFF

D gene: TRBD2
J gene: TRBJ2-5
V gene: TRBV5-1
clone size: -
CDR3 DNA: TGCGCCAGCAGCTTGACTAGCGGAGGTATACAAGAGACCCAGTACTTC
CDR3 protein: CASSLTSGGIQETQYF

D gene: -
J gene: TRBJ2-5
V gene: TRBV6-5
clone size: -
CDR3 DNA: TGTGCCAGCAGTTATACAGGATCTGAGGAGACCCAGTACTTC
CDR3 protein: CASSYTGSEETQYF

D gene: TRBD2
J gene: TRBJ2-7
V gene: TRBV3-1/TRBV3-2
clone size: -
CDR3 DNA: TGTGCCAGCAGCCGTAGCGGGGCGACCTACGAGCAGTACTTC
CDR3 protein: CASSRSGATYEQYF

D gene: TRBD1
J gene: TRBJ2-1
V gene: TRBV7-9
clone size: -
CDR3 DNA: TGTGCCAGCAGCTCCCGGGACAGCTACAATGAGCAGTTCTTC
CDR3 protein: CASSSRDSYNEQFF

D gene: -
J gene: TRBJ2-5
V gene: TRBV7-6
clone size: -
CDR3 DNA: TGTGCCAGCAGCCCAGGACTTCAAGAGACCCAGTACTTC
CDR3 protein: CASSPGLQETQYF

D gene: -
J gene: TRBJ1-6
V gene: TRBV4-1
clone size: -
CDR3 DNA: TGCGCCAGCAGCCAAGATGAGCCGAATAATTCACCCCTCCACTTT
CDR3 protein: CASSQDEPNNSPLHF

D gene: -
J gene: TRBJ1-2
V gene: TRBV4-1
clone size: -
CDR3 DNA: TGCGCCAGCAGCCAGCTTGGACAGAGCTACTATGGCTACACCTTC
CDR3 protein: CASSQLGQSYYGYTF

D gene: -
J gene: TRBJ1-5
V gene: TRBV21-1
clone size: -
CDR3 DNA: TGTGCCAGCAGTCACCCCGGCGGGCCCCAGCATTTT
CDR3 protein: CASSHPGGPQHF

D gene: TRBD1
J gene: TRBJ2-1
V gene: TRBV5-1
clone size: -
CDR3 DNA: TGCGCCAGCGCTATACCGGGACAGGGGGGTAATGAGCAGTTCTTC
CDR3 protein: CASAIPGQGGNEQFF

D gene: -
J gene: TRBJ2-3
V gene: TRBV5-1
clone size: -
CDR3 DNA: TGCGCCAGCAGCCGGGGGGCAAGCACAGATACGCAGTATTTT
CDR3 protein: CASSRGASTDTQYF

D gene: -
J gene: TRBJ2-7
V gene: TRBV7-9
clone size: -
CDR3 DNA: TGTGCCAGCAGCTCGGTTGGGGACAAGCGATCCTACGAGCAGTACTTC
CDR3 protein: CASSSVGDKRSYEQYF

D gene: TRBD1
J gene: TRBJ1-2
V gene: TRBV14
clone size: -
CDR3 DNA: TGTGCCAGCAGCCAGAGACAGGGGAATTTGAGGGGCTACACCTTC
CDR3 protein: CASSQRQGNLRGYTF

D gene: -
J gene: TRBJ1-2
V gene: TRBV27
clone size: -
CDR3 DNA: TGTGCCAGCAGTTTGAACGAGTTCTATGGCTACACCTTC
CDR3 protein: CASSLNEFYGYTF

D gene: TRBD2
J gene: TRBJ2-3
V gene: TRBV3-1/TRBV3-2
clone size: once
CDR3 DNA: TGTGCCAGCAGGAGGACTAGCGGGGGAGTAGATACGCAGTATTTT
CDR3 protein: CASRRTSGGVDTQYF

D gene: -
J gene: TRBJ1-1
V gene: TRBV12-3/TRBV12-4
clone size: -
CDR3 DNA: TGTGCCAGCATCATCGCAGGGACATCAAAAGCTTTCTTT
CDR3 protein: CASIIAGTSKAFF

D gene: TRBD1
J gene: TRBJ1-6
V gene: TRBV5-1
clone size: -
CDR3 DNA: TGCGCCAGCAGCCGCCAGGGACAGGAGAATTCACCCCTCCACTTT
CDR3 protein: CASSRQGQENSPLHF

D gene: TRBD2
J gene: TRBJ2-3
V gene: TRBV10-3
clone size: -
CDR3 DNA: TGTGCCATCAGTGAGAGACTAGCGGGGGGGTCCACAGATACGCAGTATTTT
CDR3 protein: CAISERLAGGSTDTQYF

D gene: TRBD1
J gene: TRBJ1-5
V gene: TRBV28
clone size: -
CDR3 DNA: TGTGCCAGCAGTTACGACAGGGGGCGCATTGGCAATCAGCCCCAGCATTTT
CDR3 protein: CASSYDRGRIGNQPQHF

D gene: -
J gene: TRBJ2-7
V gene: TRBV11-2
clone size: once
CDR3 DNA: TGTGCCAGCAGATCTCCCAAGGGGGGGCTCGAGCAGTACTTC
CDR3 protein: CASRSPKGGLEQYF

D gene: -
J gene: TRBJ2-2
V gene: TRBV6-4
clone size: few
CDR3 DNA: TGTGCCAGCAGTGACTCACAGGTAGGGGGTCCCACCGGGGAGCTGTTTTTT
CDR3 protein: CASSDSQVGGPTGELFF

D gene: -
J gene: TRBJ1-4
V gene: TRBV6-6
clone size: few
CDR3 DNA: TGTGCCAGCAGGGGTTCGGCAGGGGTTGCTGAAAAACTGTTTTTT
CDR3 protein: CASRGSAGVAEKLFF

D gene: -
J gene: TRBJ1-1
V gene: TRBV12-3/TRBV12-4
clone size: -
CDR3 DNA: TGTGCCAGCAGTTTGGGGGAGGGTCCTGAAGCTTTCTTT
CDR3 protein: CASSLGEGPEAFF

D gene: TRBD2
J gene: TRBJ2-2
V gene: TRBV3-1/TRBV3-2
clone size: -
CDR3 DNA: TGTGCCAGCAGCCTCGTAGCGGGGACGAACACCGGGGAGCTGTTTTTT
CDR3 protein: CASSLVAGTNTGELFF

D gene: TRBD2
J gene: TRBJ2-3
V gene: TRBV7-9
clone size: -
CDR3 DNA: TGTGCCAGCAGGAACCCTAGCGGGGGGGGGACAGATACGCAGTATTTT
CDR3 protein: CASRNPSGGGTDTQYF

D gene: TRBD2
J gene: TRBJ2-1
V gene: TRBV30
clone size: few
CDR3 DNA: TGTGCCTGGAGTAGCGGGGGGGCGAGTGAGCAGTTCTTC
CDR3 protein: CAWSSGGASEQFF

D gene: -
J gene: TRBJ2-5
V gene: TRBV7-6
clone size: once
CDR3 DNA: TGTGCCAGCAGCCTTAGAGGGTGGACAGAAGCTCAAGAGACCCAGTACTTC
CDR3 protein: CASSLRGWTEAQETQYF

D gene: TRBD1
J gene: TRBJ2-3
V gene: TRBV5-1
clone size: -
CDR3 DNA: TGCGCCAGCAGCGCCGGACAGGGGGTCAGGGATACGCAGTATTTT
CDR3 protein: CASSAGQGVRDTQYF

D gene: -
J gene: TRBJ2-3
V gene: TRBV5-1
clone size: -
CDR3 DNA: TGCGCCAGCAGCTTGGAGGTACAGGGTGCAGATACGCAGTATTTT
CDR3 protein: CASSLEVQGADTQYF

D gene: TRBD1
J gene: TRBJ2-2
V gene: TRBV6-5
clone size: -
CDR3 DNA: TGTGCCAGCAGTTATAGCACAGGGGCCCCCACCGGGGAGCTGTTTTTT
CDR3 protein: CASSYSTGAPTGELFF

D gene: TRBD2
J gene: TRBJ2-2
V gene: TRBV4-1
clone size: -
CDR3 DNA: TGCGCCAGCAGCCAAGTATCCCCCCGGGACTACCTTTTCACCGGGGAGCTGTTTTTT
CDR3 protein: CASSQVSPRDYLFTGELFF

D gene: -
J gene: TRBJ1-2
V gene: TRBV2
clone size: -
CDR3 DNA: TGTGCCAGCAGAGGGATAGAGGGCTCTAACTATGGCTACACCTTC
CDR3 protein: CASRGIEGSNYGYTF

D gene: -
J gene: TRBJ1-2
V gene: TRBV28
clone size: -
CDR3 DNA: TGTGCCAGCAGCTCAATTCGGTATGGCTACACCTTC
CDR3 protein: CASSSIRYGYTF

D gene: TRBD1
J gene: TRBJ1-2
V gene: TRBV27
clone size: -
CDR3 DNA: TGTGCCAGCAGTTTATGGGGACAGGGGTATGGCTACACCTTC
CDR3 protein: CASSLWGQGYGYTF

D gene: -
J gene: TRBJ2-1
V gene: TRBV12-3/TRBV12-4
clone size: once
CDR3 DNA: TGTGCCAGCGGGAGATCGGTCTACAATGAGCAGTTCTTC
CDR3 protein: CASGRSVYNEQFF

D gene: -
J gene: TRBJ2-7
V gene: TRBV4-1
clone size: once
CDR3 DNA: TGCGCCAGCAGCCAAGTCGACTATGAAACCTACGAGCAGTACTTC
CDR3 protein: CASSQVDYETYEQYF

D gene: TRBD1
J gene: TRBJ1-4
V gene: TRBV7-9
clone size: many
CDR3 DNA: TGTGCCAGTACCCAGGGGGCAGGAGAAAAACTGTTTTTT
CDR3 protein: CASTQGAGEKLFF

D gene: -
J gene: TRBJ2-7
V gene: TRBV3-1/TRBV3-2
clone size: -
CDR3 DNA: TGTGCCAGCAGCCAAGTTCAGGGCGCCGAGCAGTACTTC
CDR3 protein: CASSQVQGAEQYF

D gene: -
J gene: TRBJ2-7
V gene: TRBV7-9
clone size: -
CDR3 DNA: TGTGCCAGCACCCCTAGCCTCCGGCCCCCGGACCACGAGCAGTACTTC
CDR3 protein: CASTPSLRPPDHEQYF